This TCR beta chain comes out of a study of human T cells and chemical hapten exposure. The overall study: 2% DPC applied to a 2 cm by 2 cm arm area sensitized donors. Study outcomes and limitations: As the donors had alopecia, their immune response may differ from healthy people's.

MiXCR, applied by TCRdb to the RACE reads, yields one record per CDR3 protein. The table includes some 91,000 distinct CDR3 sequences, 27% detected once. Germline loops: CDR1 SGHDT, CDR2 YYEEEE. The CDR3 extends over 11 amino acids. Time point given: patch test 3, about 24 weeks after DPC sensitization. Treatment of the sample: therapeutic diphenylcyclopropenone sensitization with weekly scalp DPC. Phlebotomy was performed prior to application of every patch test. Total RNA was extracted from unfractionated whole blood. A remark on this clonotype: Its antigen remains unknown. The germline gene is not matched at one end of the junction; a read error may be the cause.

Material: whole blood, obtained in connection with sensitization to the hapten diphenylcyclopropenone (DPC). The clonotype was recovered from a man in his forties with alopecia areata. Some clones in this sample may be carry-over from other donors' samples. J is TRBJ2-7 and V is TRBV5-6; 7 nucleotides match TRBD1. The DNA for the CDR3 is TGTGCCAGCTCCTGTACAGGGGACACCCTCTTC. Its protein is CASSCTGDTLF.